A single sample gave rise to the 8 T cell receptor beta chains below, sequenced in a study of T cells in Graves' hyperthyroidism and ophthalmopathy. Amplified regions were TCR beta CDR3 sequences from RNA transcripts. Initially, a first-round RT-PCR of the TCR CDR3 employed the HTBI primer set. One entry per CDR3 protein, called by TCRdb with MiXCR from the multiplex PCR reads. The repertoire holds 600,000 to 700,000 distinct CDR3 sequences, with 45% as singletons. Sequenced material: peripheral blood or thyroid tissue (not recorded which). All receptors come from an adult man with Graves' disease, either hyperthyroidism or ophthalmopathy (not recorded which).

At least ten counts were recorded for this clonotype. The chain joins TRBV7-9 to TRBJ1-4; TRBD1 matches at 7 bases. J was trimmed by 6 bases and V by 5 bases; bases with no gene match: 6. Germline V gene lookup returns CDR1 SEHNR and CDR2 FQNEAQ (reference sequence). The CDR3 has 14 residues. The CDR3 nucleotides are TGTGCCAGCAGCCGAGACAGGGACGATGAAAAACTGTTTTTT. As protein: CASSRDRDDEKLFF.

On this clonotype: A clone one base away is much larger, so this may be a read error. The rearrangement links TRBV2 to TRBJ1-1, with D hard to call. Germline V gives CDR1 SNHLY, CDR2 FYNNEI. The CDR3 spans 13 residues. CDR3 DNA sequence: TGTGCCAACAGTGTGGGTTCTACCACTGAAGCTTTCTTT. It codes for CANSVGSTTEAFF.

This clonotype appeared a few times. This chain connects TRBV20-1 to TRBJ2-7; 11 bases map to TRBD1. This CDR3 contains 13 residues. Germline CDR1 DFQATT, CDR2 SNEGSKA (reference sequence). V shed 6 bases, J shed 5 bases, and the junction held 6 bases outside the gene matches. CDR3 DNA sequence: TGCAGTGCAGGGACAGGGGGGTTGGACGAGCAGTACTTC. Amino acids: CSAGTGGLDEQYF.

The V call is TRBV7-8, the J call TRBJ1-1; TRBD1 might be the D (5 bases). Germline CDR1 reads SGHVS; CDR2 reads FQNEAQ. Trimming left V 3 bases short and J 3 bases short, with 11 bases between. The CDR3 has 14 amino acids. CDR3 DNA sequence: TGTGCCAGCAGCTTGGGACTGGGGGACACTGAAGCTTTCTTT. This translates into CASSLGLGDTEAFF.

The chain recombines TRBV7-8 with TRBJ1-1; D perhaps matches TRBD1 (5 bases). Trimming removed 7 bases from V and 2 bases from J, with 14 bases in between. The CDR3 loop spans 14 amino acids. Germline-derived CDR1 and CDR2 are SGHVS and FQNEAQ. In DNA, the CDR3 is TGTGCCAGCACCAGCCGGGGCTCAAACACTGAAGCTTTCTTT. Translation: CASTSRGSNTEAFF.

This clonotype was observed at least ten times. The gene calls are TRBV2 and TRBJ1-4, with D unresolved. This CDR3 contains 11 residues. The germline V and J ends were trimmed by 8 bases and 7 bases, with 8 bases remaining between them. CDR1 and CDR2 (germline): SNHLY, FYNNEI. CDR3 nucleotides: TGTGCCAGCCGAATCGGTGAAAAACTGTTTTTT. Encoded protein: CASRIGEKLFF.

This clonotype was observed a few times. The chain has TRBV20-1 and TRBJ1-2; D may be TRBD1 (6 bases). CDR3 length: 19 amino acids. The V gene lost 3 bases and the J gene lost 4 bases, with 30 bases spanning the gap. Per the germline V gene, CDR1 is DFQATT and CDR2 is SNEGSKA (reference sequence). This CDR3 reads CSASLSGPTSGDSGYGYTF. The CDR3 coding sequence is TGCAGTGCTAGCCTTTCGGGGCCAACGTCAGGGGACTCAGGCTATGGCTACACCTTC.

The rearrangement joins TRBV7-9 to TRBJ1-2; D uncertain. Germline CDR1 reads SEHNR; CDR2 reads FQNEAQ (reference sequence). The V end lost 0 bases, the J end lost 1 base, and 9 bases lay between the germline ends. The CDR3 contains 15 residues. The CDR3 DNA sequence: TGTGCCAGCAGCTTAGCGCACGGGATTAACTATGGCTACACCTTC. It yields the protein CASSLAHGINYGYTF.